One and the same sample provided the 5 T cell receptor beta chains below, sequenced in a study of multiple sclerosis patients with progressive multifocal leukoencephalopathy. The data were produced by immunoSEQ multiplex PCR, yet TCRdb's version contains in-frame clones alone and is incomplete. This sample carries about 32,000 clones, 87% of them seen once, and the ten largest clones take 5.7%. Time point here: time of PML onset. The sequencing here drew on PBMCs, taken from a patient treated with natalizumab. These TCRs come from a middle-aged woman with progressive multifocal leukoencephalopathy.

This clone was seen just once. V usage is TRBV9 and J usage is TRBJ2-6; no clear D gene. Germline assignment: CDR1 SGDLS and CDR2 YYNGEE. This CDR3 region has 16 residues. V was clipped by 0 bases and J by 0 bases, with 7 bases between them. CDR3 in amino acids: CASSVEGVSGANVLTF. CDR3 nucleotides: TGTGCCAGCAGCGTAGAAGGCGTCTCTGGGGCCAACGTCCTGACTTTC.

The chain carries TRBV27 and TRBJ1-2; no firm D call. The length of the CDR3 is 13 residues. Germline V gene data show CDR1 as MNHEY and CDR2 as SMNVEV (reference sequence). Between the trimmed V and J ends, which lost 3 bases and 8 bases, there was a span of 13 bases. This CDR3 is CASSFLGFQGYTF. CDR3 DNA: TGTGCCAGCAGTTTTTTAGGGTTTCAGGGCTACACCTTC.

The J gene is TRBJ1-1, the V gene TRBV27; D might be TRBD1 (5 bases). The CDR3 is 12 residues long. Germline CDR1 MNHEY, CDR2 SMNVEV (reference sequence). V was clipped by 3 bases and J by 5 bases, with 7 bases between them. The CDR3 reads CASSFSGTEAFF. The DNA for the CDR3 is TGTGCCAGCAGTTTTTCAGGGACTGAAGCTTTCTTT.

In nucleotides, the CDR3 is TGTGCCAGCAGCCAAGAAGGCGGAAACCATGGCTACACCTTC. The encoded protein is CASSQEGGNHGYTF. V gene TRBV4-2 combines with J gene TRBJ1-2, with D hard to call. Between the trimmed V and J ends, which lost 0 bases and 6 bases, there was a span of 11 bases. The CDR3 sequence is 14 residues long. Germline lookup yields CDR1 LGHNA and CDR2 YNFKEQ.

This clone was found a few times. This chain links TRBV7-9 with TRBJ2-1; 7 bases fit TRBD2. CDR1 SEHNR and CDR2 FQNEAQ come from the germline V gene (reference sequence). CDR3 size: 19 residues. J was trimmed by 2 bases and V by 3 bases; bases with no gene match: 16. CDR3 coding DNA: TGTGCCAGCAGCTTGTCTTTCGGGCGGGAGAAAAGGACCTACAATGAGCAGTTCTTC. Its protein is CASSLSFGREKRTYNEQFF.